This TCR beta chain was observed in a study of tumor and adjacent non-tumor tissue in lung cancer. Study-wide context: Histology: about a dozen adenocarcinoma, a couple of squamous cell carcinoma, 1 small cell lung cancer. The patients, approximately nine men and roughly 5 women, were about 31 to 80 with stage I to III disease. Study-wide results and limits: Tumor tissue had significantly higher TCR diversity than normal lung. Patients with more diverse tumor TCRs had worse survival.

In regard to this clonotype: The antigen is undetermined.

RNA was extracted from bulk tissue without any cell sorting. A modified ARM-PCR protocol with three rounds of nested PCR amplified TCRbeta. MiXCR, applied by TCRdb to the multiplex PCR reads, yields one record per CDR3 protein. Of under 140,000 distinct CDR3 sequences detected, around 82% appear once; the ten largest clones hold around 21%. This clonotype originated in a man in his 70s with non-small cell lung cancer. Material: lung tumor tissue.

CDR3 residues: CIVVTRFQETQYF. CDR3 DNA: TGCATCGTGGTCACCAGGTTCCAAGAGACCCAGTACTTC. This chain links TRBV29-1 with TRBJ2-5; D remains ambiguous. Germline assignment: CDR1 SQVTM and CDR2 ANQGSEA. This CDR3 region has 13 residues.